The subject of this entry is one TCR beta chain. What it recognizes is unknown. The data are from a study of T cell responses to AZD1222 COVID-19 vaccine. Sequenced by immunoSEQ multiplex PCR; TCRdb stores in-frame clones only, minus some. The sample records about 180,000 clones, just over 90% being singletons. In germline, CDR1 is MNHEY, CDR2 SMNVEV (reference sequence). Trimming took off 3 bases at V and 6 bases at J, with 15 bases between the two ends. The CDR3 extends over 15 amino acids. Study-wide results and limits: Baseline seropositives among AZD1222 recipients totaled only 5 to 7. The reported proportion of spike-specific TCRs targeting unmutated variant regions was nearly half. Spike-specific TCR breadth and depth rose after two AZD1222 doses. Mostly white British, mostly female donors; authors suggested clonal diversity may be underestimated.

This TCR was recovered from an adult in good health. The chain joins TRBV27 to TRBJ2-1; unclear D gene. The starting material was peripheral blood, obtained on day 0 of AZD1222 vaccination. This chain's CDR3 is CASSLYPIAFNEQFF. In DNA form, the CDR3 reads TGTGCCAGCAGTTTGTACCCTATTGCGTTCAATGAGCAGTTCTTC.